The 23 T cell receptor beta chains reported below all come from one sample, sequenced in a study of blood T cell repertoires in COVID-19 (dated by TCRdb to about 2020). Libraries were built with the immunoSEQ multiplex PCR assay. The clones in this table, taken by TCRdb from immuneACCESS, are in-frame only. Not every clone is retained; where verified, under half of the shortfall comes from an unresolved V gene, and the cause of the rest is unknown. Across this sample there are around 95,000 clones, with around four fifths seen only once. Together, the top ten hold under 35% of the sample. Sequences were obtained from peripheral blood. Every receptor here comes from a man between 65 and 80 years old with active or convalescent COVID-19.

This clone was observed a handful of times. The identical CDR3 is also encoded by other nucleotide sequences in the sample. The CDR3 nucleotides are TGTGCCAGCAGTTTAGCTTCGTACAATGAGCAGTTCTTC. Amino acids: CASSLASYNEQFF. The V and J genes are TRBV12-3 or TRBV12-4 and TRBJ2-1; D is undetermined. This CDR3 has 13 residues. V lost 0 bases to trimming and J lost 4 bases, with 4 bases between them.

V gene TRBV6-5 combines with J gene TRBJ1-3; D perhaps matches TRBD1 (5 bases). Germline V gives CDR1 MNHEY, CDR2 SVGAGI. The germline V and J ends were trimmed by 2 bases and 0 bases, with 11 bases remaining between them. The CDR3 has 16 amino acids. This CDR3 is CASSYGDLASGNTIYF. DNA of the CDR3: TGTGCCAGCAGTTACGGGGACTTGGCCTCTGGAAACACCATATATTTT.

This chain joins TRBV6-5 and TRBJ2-4, with 7 bases lining up with TRBD1. J was trimmed by 1 base and V by 6 bases; bases with no gene match: 3. CDR1 MNHEY and CDR2 SVGAGI come from the germline V gene. This CDR3 region has 14 residues. The CDR3 is CASSRQGAKNIQYF. In DNA, the CDR3 is TGTGCCAGCAGCCGACAGGGTGCCAAAAACATTCAGTACTTC.

The chain links TRBV7-8 to TRBJ1-1; possibly TRBD1 for D (6 bases). The CDR3 is made up of 14 amino acids. Looked up from germline, CDR1 is SGHVS and CDR2 is FQNEAQ. Trimming shortened V by 4 bases and J by 0 bases, and 9 bases separated the two germline ends. This CDR3 reads CASSSGAMNTEAFF. CDR3 DNA sequence: TGTGCCAGCAGCTCAGGGGCCATGAACACTGAAGCTTTCTTT.

This clone was observed a handful of times. The chain is built from TRBV2 and TRBJ2-7, with TRBD2 as a possible D gene (5 bases). The germline V and J ends were trimmed by 2 bases and 2 bases, with 10 bases remaining between them. CDR1 and CDR2 (germline): SNHLY, FYNNEI. The CDR3 has 14 amino acids. The DNA for the CDR3 is TGTGCCAGCAGTGAATTCTTCGGGGCCTACGAGCAGTACTTC. Protein product: CASSEFFGAYEQYF. The complete variable domain, with remaining parts taken from reference TRBV2 and TRBJ2-7, reads EPEVTQTPSHQVTQMGQEVILRCVPISNHLYFYWYRQILGQKVEFLVSFYNNEISEKSEIFDDQFSVERPDGSNFTLKIRSTKLEDSAMYFCASSEFFGAYEQYFGPGTRLTVT.

This chain links TRBV5-1 with TRBJ1-1, with 7 bases fitting TRBD1. There are 15 residues in the CDR3. The germline V gene encodes CDR1 SGHRS and CDR2 YFSETQ. V lost 4 bases, J lost 3 bases, and 9 bases stayed unmatched. CDR3 sequence: CASSLLTGRDTEAFF. CDR3 in DNA: TGCGCCAGCAGCCTCCTGACAGGGCGGGACACTGAAGCTTTCTTT.

For this clone: This could be a read error, since a much larger clone is one nucleotide away. The V gene is TRBV6-5, the J gene TRBJ2-1; 7 positions agree with TRBD2. The CDR3 spans 15 residues. Per the germline V gene, CDR1 is MNHEY and CDR2 is SVGAGI. DNA for the CDR3: TGTGTCAGCAGCCTAACTAGCGCCGTTTTCAATGAGCAGTTCTTC. Translated: CVSSLTSAVFNEQFF.

The chain joins TRBV12-3 or TRBV12-4 to TRBJ1-2; 10 bases agree with TRBD1. The trim removed 3 bases at V and 7 bases at J, leaving 2 bases unmatched. The CDR3 consists of 13 residues. This CDR3 is CASSFGTGVGYTF. For the CDR3, the DNA is TGTGCCAGCAGTTTCGGGACAGGGGTTGGCTACACCTTC.

The chain joins TRBV7-2 to TRBJ2-7, with 7 bases aligning to TRBD2. The length of the CDR3 is 15 residues. V dropped 1 base and J dropped 2; count of bases not matched to a gene: 5. The germline CDR1 and CDR2 sequences are SGHTA and FQGNSA. CDR3 DNA: TGTGCCAGCAGCTTAGGGCTAGCGGTAGCCTACGAGCAGTACTTC. This codes for CASSLGLAVAYEQYF. Complete variable domain (other parts from reference TRBV7-2 and TRBJ2-7): GAGVSQSPSNKVTEKGKDVELRCDPISGHTALYWYRQSLGQGLEFLIYFQGNSAPDKSGLPSDRFSAERTGGSVSTLTIQRTQQEDSAVYLCASSLGLAVAYEQYFGPGTRLTVT.

The J gene is TRBJ1-2, the V gene TRBV7-2; 7 nucleotides agree with TRBD1. The ends lost 8 bases at V and 2 bases at J; junction bases unmatched: 8. CDR3 length: 14 residues. CDR1 is SGHTA, CDR2 FQGNSA, per germline. The DNA of the CDR3 is TGTGCCAGCGATCCGGGACAGATCAACTATGGCTACACCTTC. Its translation is CASDPGQINYGYTF.

The chain has TRBV24-1 and TRBJ2-7; a weak D match, TRBD2 (6 bases). Per germline, CDR1 KGHDR and CDR2 SFDVKD. The CDR3 is 14 amino acids. The V end was cut by 4 bases, the J end by 5 bases, with 14 bases between. This chain's CDR3 is CATSDPHGGNEQYF. DNA for the CDR3: TGTGCCACCAGTGACCCCCACGGAGGGAACGAGCAGTACTTC.

V gene TRBV10-3 combines with J gene TRBJ1-4; 7 positions match TRBD1. The V gene end was trimmed by 4 bases and the J gene end by 10 bases; junction bases not matched to a gene: 3. The germline CDR1 and CDR2 sequences are ENHRY and SYGVKD. The CDR3 is 12 amino acids. The CDR3 DNA follows: TGTGCCATCAGTGGAGGGGGCGGAAAACTGTTTTTT. Translated: CAISGGGGKLFF.

This chain links TRBV10-3 with TRBJ2-7; the match to TRBD1 covers 9 bases. The trim removed 5 bases at V and 3 bases at J, leaving 11 bases unmatched. Germline V gives CDR1 ENHRY, CDR2 SYGVKD. CDR3 length: 16 residues. In DNA, the CDR3 is TGTGCCATCAGTCAGGGACAGGGTCAATTTGTCTACGAGCAGTACTTC. Translation gives CAISQGQGQFVYEQYF.

The chain carries TRBV28 and TRBJ2-5; 15 bases agree with TRBD2. The CDR3 runs to 15 residues. J lost 7 bases, V lost 2 bases, and 2 bases had no gene match. Germline CDR1 MDHEN, CDR2 SYDVKM. The CDR3 bases are TGTGCCAGCAGTTTACTGGGACTAGCGGGGGGGACCCAGTACTTC. This encodes CASSLLGLAGGTQYF.

This chain connects TRBV19 to TRBJ1-4; D remains ambiguous. There are 15 residues in the CDR3. V gave up 7 bases and J gave up 5 bases, with 17 bases separating them. From germline, CDR1 is LNHDA and CDR2 SQIVND (reference sequence). CDR3 nucleotide sequence: TGTGCCAGTACCCACAAGACCAGGCCGAATGAAAAACTGTTTTTT. Translation gives CASTHKTRPNEKLFF.

The V gene is TRBV20-1, the J gene TRBJ2-2; 8 bases match TRBD1. The ends lost 3 bases at V and 0 bases at J; junction bases unmatched: 6. CDR3 length equals 16 residues. Germline CDR1 and CDR2: DFQATT and SNEGSKA (reference sequence). CDR3 DNA sequence: TGCAGTGCTAGTCTCGCGACAGGGGCGAACACCGGGGAGCTGTTTTTT. Translating it yields CSASLATGANTGELFF.

This clone came up many times. V gene TRBV15 combines with J gene TRBJ1-5; TRBD1 matches at 8 bases. The germline V gene encodes CDR1 LNHNV and CDR2 YYDKDF (reference sequence). V lost 1 base, J lost 1 base, and 3 bases stayed unmatched. There are 16 residues in the CDR3. The CDR3 sequence: CATSRGGTGSNQPQHF. CDR3 coding DNA: TGTGCCACCAGCAGAGGGGGGACAGGCAGCAATCAGCCCCAGCATTTT.

The chain couples TRBV14 to TRBJ2-7; D may be TRBD2 (5 bases). The germline gives CDR1 SGHDN, CDR2 FVKESK. Trimming took 0 bases from V and 5 from J, leaving 8 bases between them. This CDR3 has 13 residues. CDR3 amino acids: CASSQDWGDEQYF. The CDR3 coding sequence is TGTGCCAGCAGCCAAGATTGGGGAGACGAGCAGTACTTC.

V is TRBV2 and J is TRBJ2-1; TRBD2 aligns across 7 bases. The CDR3 runs 14 residues. With 3 bases clipped from V and 4 bases from J, the junction kept 3 bases outside the gene matches. The germline gives CDR1 SNHLY, CDR2 FYNNEI. The chain's CDR3 is CASSDQRDYNEQFF. CDR3 DNA: TGTGCCAGCAGTGACCAGCGGGATTACAATGAGCAGTTCTTC.

The rearrangement links TRBV5-6 to TRBJ2-7; TRBD1 matches 9 bases. Germline assignment: CDR1 SGHDT and CDR2 YYEEEE. This CDR3 is 14 amino acids long. The junction had 4 bases not matched to a gene; V was cut back by 4 bases and J by 2 bases. DNA for the CDR3: TGTGCCAGCAGCCCCGGGACAGGGACCTACGAGCAGTACTTC. Translated, it gives CASSPGTGTYEQYF.

The table lists this clone with a few counts. The chain recombines TRBV10-3 with TRBJ2-3, with 8 bases matching TRBD2. After removal of 3 bases from V and 6 bases from J, the junction contained 5 bases not matched to a gene. CDR1 is ENHRY, CDR2 SYGVKD, per germline. The CDR3 runs 14 residues. The CDR3 sequence is CAISDRGGDDTQYF. The CDR3 DNA is TGTGCCATCAGTGACCGGGGGGGCGACGATACGCAGTATTTT.

This clone was picked up a small number of times. CDR3 loop: CASSFLPGVQVHGVEPQHF. The CDR3 DNA reads as TGTGCCAGCAGCTTTTTGCCGGGGGTCCAAGTCCATGGGGTGGAGCCCCAGCATTTT. The chain combines TRBV7-9 with TRBJ1-5, with D possibly matching TRBD1 (5 bases). V was trimmed by 3 bases and J by 8 bases, leaving 29 bases between them. The CDR3 runs to 19 residues. Germline values: CDR1 SEHNR, CDR2 FQNEAQ (reference sequence). The complete variable domain, with remaining parts taken from reference TRBV7-9 and TRBJ1-5, reads DTGVSQNPRHKITKRGQNVTFRCDPISEHNRLYWYRQTLGQGPEFLTYFQNEAQLEKSRLLSDRFSAERPKGSFSTLEIQRTEQGDSAMYLCASSFLPGVQVHGVEPQHFGDGTRLSIL.

This clone was seen a handful of times. The chain uses TRBV7-5 and TRBJ2-5; the table's D call, TRBD2, was not checked against the DNA. TRBV7-5 is tagged as a pseudogene. This CDR3 spans 12 amino acids. CDR3 protein: CVRSLETETQYF. The CDR3 DNA sequence: TGTGTCAGAAGCTTAGAGACTGAGACCCAGTACTTC.